The 29 T cell receptor beta chains in this list originate from one sample, sequenced in a study of blood T cell repertoires in COVID-19. Data came from immunoSEQ multiplex PCR; TCRdb stores just in-frame clones and leaves some out. The sample gives approximately 49,000 clones, around 84% of which show up once; approximately 2.5% is in the top ten. The source material was peripheral blood. The receptor source for this set is a man aged 50-60 years with acute or convalescent COVID-19.

The rearrangement links TRBV11-2 to TRBJ1-2; D call uncertain. The germline V and J ends were trimmed by 1 base and 8 bases, with 14 bases remaining between them. This CDR3 spans 14 amino acids. Looked up from germline, CDR1 is SGHAT and CDR2 is FQNNGV. The CDR3 spells CASSLVWRSGGYTF. The CDR3 DNA is TGTGCCAGCAGCTTAGTATGGAGGTCCGGGGGCTACACCTTC.

The chain combines TRBV19 with TRBJ1-5; 10 positions agree with TRBD1. Germline CDR1 reads LNHDA; CDR2 reads SQIVND (reference sequence). The junction had 4 bases not matched to a gene; V was cut back by 5 bases and J by 6 bases. This CDR3 contains 14 residues. The CDR3 loop is CASSRGQGSQPQHF. As DNA, the CDR3 is TGTGCCAGTAGTCGGGGACAGGGGTCTCAGCCCCAGCATTTT.

This rearrangement joins TRBV15 to TRBJ1-6, with TRBD1 identical over 7 bases. The germline V gene encodes CDR1 LNHNV and CDR2 YYDKDF (reference sequence). V was clipped by 5 bases and J by 9 bases; unmatched bases: 10. The CDR3 loop spans 15 amino acids. The CDR3 region is CATSQDRKPSSPLHF. The CDR3 DNA is TGTGCCACCAGCCAGGACAGGAAACCTAGTTCACCCCTCCACTTT.

The chain joins TRBV6-4 to TRBJ2-1; 12 nucleotides agree with TRBD2. V lost 0 bases, J lost 6 bases, and 0 bases stayed unmatched. The CDR3 consists of 15 residues. Germline V gene sequence: CDR1 MRHNA, CDR2 SNTAGT. The CDR3 nucleotides are TGTGCCAGCAGTGACTCGACTAGCGGGAGCAATGAGCAGTTCTTC. Protein: CASSDSTSGSNEQFF.

The chain is built from TRBV30 and TRBJ1-1; 7 positions match TRBD1. The CDR3 runs to 14 residues. V lost 2 bases and J lost 1; bases outside the gene matches: 4. Germline values: CDR1 GTSNPN, CDR2 SVGIG (reference sequence). CDR3 amino acids: CAWSNRGGNTEAFF. CDR3 DNA: TGTGCCTGGAGTAACAGGGGCGGGAACACTGAAGCTTTCTTT.

This clone came up once. V is TRBV7-2 and J is TRBJ1-4; possible D gene TRBD1, 6 bases. There are 15 residues in the CDR3. Germline V lookup: CDR1 SGHTA, CDR2 FQGNSA. V was trimmed by 5 bases and J by 8 bases, leaving 18 bases between them. CDR3 protein: CASSKVWGQDEKLFF. The CDR3 DNA reads as TGTGCCAGCAGCAAGGTGTGGGGGCAAGACGAAAAACTGTTTTTT.

CDR3 in amino acids: CASGHPANYGYTF. CDR3 bases: TGTGCCAGCGGCCACCCAGCTAACTATGGCTACACCTTC. This chain links TRBV27 with TRBJ1-2; D is unresolved. The CDR3 loop spans 13 amino acids. Germline assignment: CDR1 MNHEY and CDR2 SMNVEV (reference sequence). The V gene lost 8 bases and the J gene lost 0 bases, with 10 bases spanning the gap.

The CDR3 protein is CASSLLWAGGPDTQYF. In nucleotides, the CDR3 is TGTGCCAGCAGCTTGTTGTGGGCGGGAGGGCCAGATACGCAGTATTTT. The V call is TRBV11-2, the J call TRBJ2-3; 9 bases align to TRBD2. This CDR3 is 16 amino acids long. The V gene end was trimmed by 3 bases and the J gene end by 4 bases; junction bases not matched to a gene: 8. The V gene's germline CDR1 is SGHAT and CDR2 FQNNGV. The full variable domain, completed using reference TRBV11-2 and TRBJ2-3, is EAGVAQSPRYKIIEKRQSVAFWCNPISGHATLYWYQQILGQGPKLLIQFQNNGVVDDSQLPKDRFSAERLKGVDSTLKIQPAKLEDSAVYLCASSLLWAGGPDTQYFGPGTRLTVL.

A few counts support this clone. The same CDR3 also results from other DNA sequences found in this sample. The chain carries TRBV11-3 and TRBJ2-3, with a possible D match to TRBD1 (5 bases). The CDR3 totals 14 residues. Germline V gives CDR1 SGHNT, CDR2 YENEEA. V lost 3 bases, J lost 0 bases, and 7 bases lay in between. The CDR3 DNA follows: TGTGCCAGCAGCTTGGGGCGGAGCACAGATACGCAGTATTTT. Residues: CASSLGRSTDTQYF.

The rearrangement joins TRBV19 to TRBJ2-7, with 12 bases identical to TRBD1. V lost 1 base and J lost 5; bases outside the gene matches: 3. CDR3 length: 15 amino acids. Per germline, CDR1 LNHDA and CDR2 SQIVND (reference sequence). The CDR3 spells CASSIGDRGLNEQYF. Written as DNA, the CDR3 is TGTGCCAGTAGTATAGGGGACAGGGGGCTCAACGAGCAGTACTTC. The full variable domain, its missing parts supplied by reference TRBV19 and TRBJ2-7, is DGGITQSPKYLFRKEGQNVTLSCEQNLNHDAMYWYRQDPGQGLRLIYYSQIVNDFQKGDIAEGYSVSREKKESFPLTVTSAQKNPTAFYLCASSIGDRGLNEQYFGPGTRLTVT.

The chain carries TRBV27 and TRBJ1-4; the match to TRBD1 covers 7 bases. J was trimmed by 10 bases and V by 7 bases; bases with no gene match: 15. There are 15 residues in the CDR3. CDR1 and CDR2 from the germline V gene are MNHEY and SMNVEV (reference sequence). CDR3 in amino acids: CASTYPTGTMAKLFF. In DNA form, the CDR3 reads TGTGCCAGCACGTACCCGACAGGGACAATGGCAAAACTGTTTTTT.

The chain recombines TRBV10-1 with TRBJ2-7, with 8 bases fitting TRBD1. This CDR3 is built from 15 residues. The V gene's germline CDR1 is WNHNN and CDR2 SYGVQD (reference sequence). The trim removed 1 base at V and 4 bases at J, leaving 6 bases unmatched. The CDR3 bases are TGCGCCAGCAGTGAGTGGAGACAGGGGAAATACGAGCAGTACTTC. Amino acids: CASSEWRQGKYEQYF.

J is TRBJ2-7 and V is TRBV3-1 (or the pseudogene TRBV3-2); TRBD2 matches 8 bases. V was pared by 1 base and J by 3 bases, with 2 bases of the junction left unmatched. The germline gives CDR1 LGHDT, CDR2 YNNKEL (reference sequence). The CDR3 loop spans 14 amino acids. The CDR3 loop is CASSQGSGSYEQYF. The CDR3, as DNA: TGTGCCAGCAGCCAAGGAAGCGGGAGCTACGAGCAGTACTTC.

The J gene is TRBJ2-2, the V gene TRBV7-6; 11 bases are a match to TRBD2. The germline CDR1 and CDR2 sequences are SGHVS and FNYEAQ. The CDR3 is 17 amino acids. V shed 1 base and J 4 bases; nucleotides not matched to a gene: 5. The CDR3 DNA is TGTGCCAGCAGCTTAGTTCTTAGCGGGAGGGGCACCGGGGAGCTGTTTTTT. As protein: CASSLVLSGRGTGELFF. Supplemented by reference TRBV7-6 and TRBJ2-2, the full variable domain reads GAGVSQSPRYKVTKRGQDVALRCDPISGHVSLYWYRQALGQGPEFLTYFNYEAQQDKSGLPNDRFSAERPEGSISTLTIQRTEQRDSAMYRCASSLVLSGRGTGELFFGEGSRLTVL.

This chain joins TRBV4-1 and TRBJ1-3, with 7 bases that match TRBD1. The V gene's germline CDR1 is MGHRA and CDR2 YSYEKL. The CDR3 is 16 residues long. The ends lost 2 bases at V and 8 bases at J; junction bases unmatched: 12. CDR3 sequence: CASSQYAGTDGYTIYF. The CDR3 DNA reads as TGCGCCAGCAGCCAATACGCTGGGACAGATGGTTACACCATATATTTT.

V gene TRBV18 combines with J gene TRBJ2-7; a weak D match, TRBD2 (5 bases). This CDR3 spans 14 amino acids. The V gene lost 3 bases and the J gene lost 4 bases, with 13 bases spanning the gap. The germline V gene encodes CDR1 KGHSH and CDR2 LQKENI. The DNA for the CDR3 is TGTGCCAGCTCACCTTCTGCGGGTTTTTACGAGCAGTACTTC. Protein product: CASSPSAGFYEQYF.

J is TRBJ2-6 and V is TRBV4-2; a possible D gene is TRBD1 (5 bases). Germline V gene data show CDR1 as LGHNA and CDR2 as YNFKEQ. The CDR3 contains 17 residues. The V gene lost 3 bases and the J gene lost 0 bases, with 12 bases spanning the gap. The CDR3 nucleotides read TGTGCCAGCAGCCAGCAACAAAGGGGCTCTGGGGCCAACGTCCTGACTTTC. This encodes CASSQQQRGSGANVLTF.

This CDR3 is CASSLATGYGYTF. The CDR3 region has the DNA TGTGCCAGCAGCTTGGCCACGGGGTATGGCTACACCTTC. The chain is built from TRBV5-5 and TRBJ1-2; D remains ambiguous. Trimming stripped 0 bases from V and 5 bases from J, with 8 bases between. Germline CDR1 and CDR2: SGHKS and YYEKEE (reference sequence). The CDR3 has 13 amino acids.

This clone was observed a single time. The V gene is TRBV7-9, the J gene TRBJ2-1; 7 bases align to TRBD2. Germline V gene data show CDR1 as SEHNR and CDR2 as FQNEAQ (reference sequence). The CDR3 is 15 residues long. V shed 1 base and J 8 bases; nucleotides not matched to a gene: 8. The CDR3 reads CASSLEGGSGHEQFF. The CDR3 bases are TGTGCCAGCAGCTTAGAAGGCGGGAGTGGCCATGAGCAGTTCTTC.

The V call is TRBV27, the J call TRBJ2-1; 8 bases are shared with TRBD2. This CDR3 region has 18 residues. V gave up 0 bases and J gave up 0 bases; unmatched junction bases: 7. CDR1 and CDR2 from the germline V gene are MNHEY and SMNVEV (reference sequence). CDR3 region: CASSLSSASGSSYNEQFF. For the CDR3, the DNA is TGTGCCAGCAGTTTATCTTCGGCTAGCGGGTCCTCCTACAATGAGCAGTTCTTC.

This chain joins TRBV5-1 and TRBJ1-1, with D uncertain. Trimming pared 9 bases from V and 4 bases from J, leaving 22 bases between. CDR1 SGHRS and CDR2 YFSETQ come from the germline V gene. The CDR3 extends over 15 amino acids. CDR3 in amino acids: CATTQSPGYSTEAFF. DNA of the CDR3: TGCGCCACCACTCAGTCCCCGGGGTACAGCACTGAAGCTTTCTTT.

This sequence joins TRBV2 and TRBJ1-4; TRBD1 matches at 9 bases. The CDR3 spans 14 residues. CDR1 is SNHLY and CDR2 is FYNNEI in the germline V gene. The V gene end was trimmed by 6 bases and the J gene end by 7 bases; junction bases not matched to a gene: 6. For the CDR3, the DNA is TGTGCCAGCAGACGGGGACAGGGAGGTGAAAAACTGTTTTTT. Encoded protein: CASRRGQGGEKLFF.

The chain uses TRBV12-3 or TRBV12-4 and TRBJ2-7, with D perhaps TRBD2 (5 bases). There are 11 residues in the CDR3. V gave up 3 bases and J gave up 5 bases, with 5 bases separating them. The CDR3 loop reads CASSLRDEQYF. Here the CDR3 DNA reads TGTGCCAGCAGTTTGCGGGACGAGCAGTACTTC.

The chain carries TRBV4-1 and TRBJ1-1; D gene ambiguous. Between the trimmed V and J ends, which lost 1 base and 1 base, there was a span of 7 bases. CDR1 and CDR2 (germline): MGHRA, YSYEKL. The CDR3 is 14 residues long. The CDR3 sequence: CASSQVPGNTEAFF. The CDR3 nucleotides read TGCGCCAGCAGCCAAGTTCCCGGGAACACTGAAGCTTTCTTT.

V usage is TRBV19 and J usage is TRBJ2-5, with 8 bases matching TRBD1. V gave up 6 bases and J gave up 1 base; unmatched junction bases: 7. CDR3 length: 15 amino acids. Germline CDR1 reads LNHDA; CDR2 reads SQIVND (reference sequence). The CDR3: CASRPDRARQETQYF. In DNA form, the CDR3 reads TGTGCCAGTAGGCCGGACAGGGCGCGCCAAGAGACCCAGTACTTC.

The chain joins TRBV6-1 to TRBJ1-6, with 10 nucleotides matching TRBD1. Germline CDR1 is MNHNS and CDR2 is SASEGT. The CDR3 contains 15 residues. After removal of 5 bases from V and 7 bases from J, the junction contained 5 bases not matched to a gene. The CDR3 spells CASSSPGQGNSPLHF. The CDR3 DNA reads TGTGCCAGCAGTTCACCGGGACAGGGGAATTCACCCCTCCACTTT.

V and J are TRBV11-2 and TRBJ1-3; 9 bases agree with TRBD1. The CDR3 loop spans 18 amino acids. V lost 1 base and J lost 7; bases outside the gene matches: 14. Germline V gives CDR1 SGHAT, CDR2 FQNNGV. In DNA form, the CDR3 reads TGTGCCAGCAGCTTAGGTCGAGGGACGGGACAGGGCTTCAACACCATATATTTT. As protein: CASSLGRGTGQGFNTIYF.

V usage is TRBV6-5 and J usage is TRBJ2-7, with D maybe TRBD1 (6 bases). Trimming shortened V by 4 bases and J by 5 bases, and 15 bases separated the two germline ends. CDR1 and CDR2 from the germline V gene are MNHEY and SVGAGI. This CDR3 is built from 14 residues. CDR3 protein: CASSSPQGQHEQYF. The CDR3 coding sequence is TGTGCCAGCAGTTCCCCACAGGGTCAACACGAGCAGTACTTC.

V usage is TRBV6-5 and J usage is TRBJ2-7; 9 bases match TRBD1. CDR1 MNHEY and CDR2 SVGAGI come from the germline V gene. The CDR3 is 15 amino acids. V was pared by 0 bases and J by 2 bases, with 2 bases of the junction left unmatched. The CDR3 nucleotides are TGTGCCAGCAGTTACTCGGGGACAGGGCCCTACGAGCAGTACTTC. Translation gives CASSYSGTGPYEQYF.